Given below is one T cell receptor beta chain in context. The sample originates from a study of blood T cell repertoires in COVID-19. Whole-study context: Some COVID-19 samples were acute and others convalescent; all came from the United States, Italy and Spain. The cDNA or gDNA used as material had been derived from T cells, B-cell-depleted T cells, or PBMCs.

CDR1 is SGDLS and CDR2 is YYNGEE in the germline V gene. The germline V and J ends were trimmed by 0 bases and 2 bases, with 11 bases remaining between them. This CDR3 is built from 15 residues. In the original processing: It was from reference gene primer amplification that nucleated cell counts were estimated. This table comes from immunoSEQ multiplex PCR, and its TCRdb copy is limited to in-frame clones, with some not included. The V and J calls and the clone size are those of that table, but D and trimming were determined from the DNA. The data hold 150,000 to 200,000 clones, with around four fifths observed a single time. The Seattle patients, enrolled during active infection, were followed longitudinally.

Sequenced material: peripheral blood. The chain combines TRBV9 with TRBJ1-1; possible D gene TRBD1, 5 bases. This clonotype was sampled from a woman aged 65 to 85 with COVID-19, enrolled during active disease. The CDR3 loop reads CASSVGGSLNTEAFF. CDR3 nucleotide sequence: TGTGCCAGCAGCGTAGGGGGCAGCCTTAACACTGAAGCTTTCTTT.